One sample yielded the 12 T cell receptor beta chains listed below, sequenced in a study of response to subunit inactivated influenza vaccine (dated by TCRdb to 2017 to 2018). The library was obtained by RT-PCR. The instrument was an Illumina HiSeq 2500. TCRdb reworked the public reads: Q25 trimming with fastp, MiXCR clone assembly, productive beta chains retained. When rows share a CDR3 protein, they turn into one entry using the most common DNA and genes. This sample holds just under 550,000 distinct CDR3 sequences; under 30% were observed only once. Under 3.5% of the sample belongs to the ten largest clones. These data are also associated with another study on T cells expressing NK-cell markers. As the second study states: TCR beta cDNA libraries were made by 5'RACE template switching that added a universal primer site and unique molecular identifiers.

This material consisted of CD4+ T cells sorted from PBMCs, taken approximately 13 days after vaccination. All receptors derive from a man between 50 and 59 years old who received an inactivated influenza vaccine. Donor details come from another sample of the same person, matched by shared clones.

The rearrangement links TRBV5-1 to TRBJ1-5; 9 bases agree with TRBD1. This CDR3 has 14 residues. V shed 4 bases and J 7 bases; nucleotides not matched to a gene: 6. Germline CDR1 and CDR2: SGHRS and YFSETQ. The CDR3 region has the DNA TGCGCCAGCAGCGCGGACAGGGGAGGGCAGCCCCAGCATTTT. The encoded protein is CASSADRGGQPQHF.

This chain connects TRBV5-4 to TRBJ2-5, with D perhaps matching TRBD2 (6 bases). CDR3 size: 14 residues. The germline V gene encodes CDR1 SGHNT and CDR2 YYREEE (reference sequence). V was cut by 4 bases and J by 4 bases, with 14 bases left in between. The CDR3 DNA is TGTGCCAGCAGCAAGGAGGGCCCGGGAGAGACCCAGTACTTC. Translating it yields CASSKEGPGETQYF.

This clonotype was found a few times. This chain uses TRBV28 with TRBJ2-1; D ambiguous. Looked up from germline, CDR1 is MDHEN and CDR2 is SYDVKM. The ends were cut back, 5 bases at V and 4 bases at J, with 9 bases in the middle. CDR3 length equals 13 residues. The CDR3 sequence: CASSPLEYNEQFF. The CDR3 DNA reads TGTGCCAGCAGTCCCTTAGAGTACAATGAGCAGTTCTTC.

This clonotype was seen a handful of times. This sequence joins TRBV27 and TRBJ2-7, with unresolved D. Trimming removed 5 bases at V and 3 bases at J, with 5 bases between. The CDR3 runs to 11 residues. Germline CDR1 MNHEY, CDR2 SMNVEV (reference sequence). CDR3 in amino acids: CASSKHYEQYF. The CDR3 DNA reads TGTGCCAGCAGTAAACACTACGAGCAGTACTTC.

This clonotype was seen more than once but under ten times. The V call is TRBV12-3 or TRBV12-4, the J call TRBJ1-5; D uncertain. The CDR3 is 14 residues long. Trimming removed 7 bases at V and 2 bases at J, with 12 bases between. The CDR3 bases are TGTGCCAGCAACCTGGCTGAGGGCAATCAGCCCCAGCATTTT. This translates into CASNLAEGNQPQHF.

The sample holds many counts of this clonotype. An end of the junction does not agree with germline; a read error may underlie this. The rearrangement uses TRBV7-7 and TRBJ2-5; tentatively, D is TRBD2 (7 bases). The CDR3 is made up of 16 amino acids. The germline CDR1 and CDR2 sequences are SSHAT and FNYEAQ (reference sequence). The CDR3 is CASSSGGPSYQETQYF. In DNA form, the CDR3 reads TGTGCTAGCAGCTCGGGGGGCCCCTCGTACCAAGAGACCCAGTACTTC.

This clonotype was seen a single time. The chain employs TRBV6-1 and TRBJ2-1, with D perhaps matching TRBD1 (6 bases). Germline assignment: CDR1 MNHNS and CDR2 SASEGT. V lost 5 bases and J lost 2, with 13 bases in between. The CDR3 is made up of 15 amino acids. The CDR3 DNA sequence: TGTGCCAGCAGTCGAAACAGGGACCCCTACAATGAGCAGTTCTTC. It is translated as CASSRNRDPYNEQFF.

This clonotype was seen more than once but under ten times. The chain uses TRBV7-3 and TRBJ2-1; D gene ambiguous. The CDR3 covers 15 residues. The V and J ends lost 2 bases and 2 bases respectively, with 10 bases between them. From germline, CDR1 is SGHTA and CDR2 FQGTGA. The CDR3 sequence is CASSLLQSPYNEQFF. The CDR3 region has the DNA TGTGCCAGCAGCTTATTGCAGTCACCCTACAATGAGCAGTTCTTC. The whole variable domain, remainder taken from reference TRBV7-3 and TRBJ2-1, is GAGVSQTPSNKVTEKGKYVELRCDPISGHTALYWYRQSLGQGPEFLIYFQGTGAADDSGLPNDRFFAVRPEGSVSTLKIQRTERGDSAVYLCASSLLQSPYNEQFFGPGTRLTVL.

This chain links TRBV4-1 with TRBJ2-3; D tentatively reads TRBD1 or TRBD2 (5 bases each). CDR1 is MGHRA and CDR2 is YSYEKL in the germline V gene. This CDR3 is 16 amino acids long. V was pared by 5 bases and J by 11 bases, with 26 bases between. CDR3 residues: CASSSSPTGTPSEQYF. CDR3 sequence (DNA): TGCGCCAGCAGCTCCTCTCCAACCGGGACCCCGAGCGAGCAGTATTTT.

Written as DNA, the CDR3 is TGTGCCAGCAGCTTATTACCGACTTGGAATGGCTACACCTTC. This translates into CASSLLPTWNGYTF. The rearrangement joins TRBV7-9 to TRBJ1-2, with D unclear. Germline V gene lookup returns CDR1 SEHNR and CDR2 FQNEAQ (reference sequence). The CDR3 loop spans 14 amino acids. V was pared by 2 bases and J by 6 bases, with 13 bases between.

This chain links TRBV5-5 with TRBJ1-2; 7 bases line up with TRBD1. CDR3 length: 15 residues. Germline assignment: CDR1 SGHKS and CDR2 YYEKEE (reference sequence). V lost 0 bases to trimming and J lost 3 bases; unmatched junction nucleotides: 5. The CDR3 coding sequence is TGTGCCAGCAGCTTGGTCGCCGGGACAGACTATGGCTACACCTTC. It encodes CASSLVAGTDYGYTF.

This clonotype was observed a handful of times. The chain recombines TRBV4-2 with TRBJ1-6; D remains unclear. Germline lookup yields CDR1 LGHNA and CDR2 YNFKEQ. This CDR3 comprises 15 residues. Trimming left V 2 bases short and J 8 bases short, with 13 bases between. The CDR3 DNA reads TGTGCCAGCAGCCAAAGAAACGCGGATTATTCACCCCTCCACTTT. The encoded protein is CASSQRNADYSPLHF.